The rows below give T cell receptor beta chains drawn from one sample of a study of T-cell memory formation after mild COVID-19. TCRdb reprocessed the 5' RACE reads with MiXCR, giving one entry per CDR3 protein. Of fewer than 600,000 distinct CDR3 sequences listed, 20% to 25% are singletons. Specimen: PBMCs or a T cell subset sorted from them (not recorded which). These receptors originate from an adult woman who had mild COVID-19 (a few samples of this study predate the infection). Cell type and time point are not known. Both conserved end residues are part of each CDR3. A D gene is named only where the DNA matches it firmly. Clone sizes are given selectively: once, few, many, or a class where the clone is expanded.

>-|TRBJ1-1|TRBV20-1|TRBD1
CSARVDRVGTEAFF
TGCAGTGCTAGAGTCGACAGGGTTGGAACTGAAGCTTTCTTT
>few|TRBJ1-1|TRBV12-3/TRBV12-4|TRBD1
CASSPIRLQGASTEAFF
TGTGCCAGCAGTCCCATTCGTCTACAGGGGGCGAGTACTGAAGCTTTCTTT
>-|TRBJ2-1|TRBV9|-
CASSETPASGAEQFF
TGTGCCAGCAGCGAGACCCCGGCGTCTGGGGCTGAGCAGTTCTTC
>-|TRBJ2-1|TRBV7-9|TRBD1
CASSQVDRDNYNEQFF
TGTGCCAGCAGCCAAGTGGACAGGGATAACTACAATGAGCAGTTCTTC
>-|TRBJ2-7|TRBV5-1|-
CASSFPGTHEQYF
TGCGCCAGCAGCTTCCCGGGGACCCACGAGCAGTACTTC
>-|TRBJ2-5|TRBV12-3/TRBV12-4|-
CASTHTGVWVQETQYF
TGTGCCAGCACCCATACGGGGGTTTGGGTCCAAGAGACCCAGTACTTC
>-|TRBJ1-1|TRBV7-9|TRBD1
CASSATGTKNTEAFF
TGTGCCAGCAGCGCGACAGGGACGAAGAACACTGAAGCTTTCTTT
>few|TRBJ2-1|TRBV5-6|-
CASSLFGQLLNEQFF
TGTGCCAGCAGCTTGTTTGGACAATTACTCAATGAGCAGTTCTTC
>few|TRBJ2-5|TRBV12-3/TRBV12-4|TRBD1
CASDTGAEKTQYF
TGTGCCAGCGATACAGGGGCTGAGAAGACCCAGTACTTC
>-|TRBJ1-2|TRBV4-1|-
CASSPRFDSFYGYTF
TGCGCCAGCAGCCCCCGATTCGACAGCTTCTATGGCTACACCTTC
>-|TRBJ1-2|TRBV6-5|-
CASRGVGNGYTF
TGTGCCAGCAGAGGGGTTGGTAATGGCTACACCTTC
>many|TRBJ2-7|TRBV4-1|-
CASSLTLGRAEEQYF
TGCGCCAGCAGCCTCACCTTGGGCAGGGCGGAGGAGCAGTACTTC
>-|TRBJ2-1|TRBV30|-
CAWLWGSLFF
TGTGCCTGGCTCTGGGGCAGTCTGTTCTTC
>many|TRBJ2-3|TRBV10-3|TRBD2
CAISTSEEFTDTQYF
TGTGCCATCAGCACTAGCGAGGAATTCACAGATACGCAGTATTTT
>-|TRBJ2-2|TRBV24-1|-
CATSVTPGELFF
TGTGCCACCAGTGTTACGCCCGGGGAGCTGTTTTTT
>-|TRBJ2-1|TRBV29-1|-
CSVVVDYNEQFF
TGCAGCGTTGTAGTGGATTACAATGAGCAGTTCTTC
>few|TRBJ2-1|TRBV20-1|TRBD2
CSASGLAWNEQFF
TGCAGTGCTTCCGGACTAGCGTGGAATGAGCAGTTCTTC